This paragraph reports one TCR beta chain. This receptor's antigen is unknown. Per-base qualities were not stored, and no clone one base away is much larger. Sequencing instrument: Illumina NovaSeq 6000. TCRalpha and TCRbeta cDNA libraries were built by 5'RACE with constant-segment primers, adding sample barcodes and unique molecular identifiers. RNA was extracted from every sample with Trizol reagent. Amplification of the libraries took two PCR steps, and the second step added a second sample barcode plus Illumina TruSeq adapters. Sequencing of libraries was performed on an Illumina NovaSeq with 2 x 150 bp paired-end reads. The published analysis was carried out like this. The reads were demultiplexed and collapsed into UMI-guided consensus sequences using migec v1.2.7. Using mixcr v2.1.11, UMI consensuses were aligned to TRA and TRB V and J templates and then assembled into clonotypes. A clonotype was counted as expanded or contracted only if both edgeR and NoisET called the change significant, with noise models trained on biological replicates. For edgeR calls, the cutoffs were a false discovery rate-adjusted p below 0.01 and a log2 fold-change threshold of 1. As an exploratory analysis of dynamics, PCA with hierarchical clustering was applied to max-normalized trajectories of the 1000 most abundant clonotypes. Separately sequenced CD4+ and CD8+ repertoires were used to assign the CD4 or CD8 phenotype of responding clones. TCRdb trimmed public reads at Q25 via fastp, called clones via MiXCR and kept in-frame beta chains. Rows with one shared CDR3 protein collapse into an entry with the most common genes and DNA. In this record, the V and J calls reflect TCRdb's handling and not the investigators' own analysis. This sample is represented by about 81,000 distinct CDR3 sequences; around a quarter of them were singletons. The biggest ten clones account for over 40% of the sample.

Ficoll-Paque density gradient centrifugation was used to isolate PBMCs. This sample is part of a study of T-cell memory formation after mild COVID-19 (dated by TCRdb to about 2021). For context, the study as a whole: TCR sequence clusters from the two donors were found to be largely donor specific. Two young, previously healthy adult volunteers made up the cohort, one male and one female. In a couple of donors, T-cell clones that expanded and contracted after mild COVID-19 were followed by sequencing TCRalpha and TCRbeta repertoires longitudinally.

Based on the germline V gene (reference sequence), the CDR1 and CDR2 sequences are SGHNT and YYREEE. V loses 3 bases, J loses 10 bases, and the germline ends lie 10 bases apart. The CDR3 sequence holds 11 residues, the cysteine and phenylalanine included. The DNA shown is the 33-base CDR3, in frame from base 1. Findings and caveats that apply to the study as a whole: The study included only a couple of mild cases, and larger cohorts that include severe cases with pre-infection samples were judged to be necessary. Clones contracting from day 15 to 85 had balanced CD4/CD8 phenotypes, while a second wave expanding from day 15 to 37 was biased towards CD4+. Contracting CD4+ clones appeared mostly in the CM and EM memory subsets, whereas CD8+ clones were enriched in EMRA. Some responding clones were detected in pre-infection memory, suggesting pre-existing cross-reactive memory T cells joined the SARS-CoV-2 response. SARS-CoV-2 specificity was not confirmed for the second-wave clones peaking on day 37.

Recombination linked TRBV5-4 to TRBJ1-2, with TRBD1 perhaps the D gene, on 5 matching bases. Source material: PBMCs or a T cell subset sorted from them (not recorded which). This receptor was identified in a man in his late teens or twenties who had mild COVID-19 (a few samples of this study predate the infection). The sample titles of this study are shuffled in the database, so cell type and time point are left out; the donor was told from shared clones. The CDR3 reads CASSSTGYYTF. The bases read TGTGCCAGCAGCTCCACAGGATACTACACCTTC.